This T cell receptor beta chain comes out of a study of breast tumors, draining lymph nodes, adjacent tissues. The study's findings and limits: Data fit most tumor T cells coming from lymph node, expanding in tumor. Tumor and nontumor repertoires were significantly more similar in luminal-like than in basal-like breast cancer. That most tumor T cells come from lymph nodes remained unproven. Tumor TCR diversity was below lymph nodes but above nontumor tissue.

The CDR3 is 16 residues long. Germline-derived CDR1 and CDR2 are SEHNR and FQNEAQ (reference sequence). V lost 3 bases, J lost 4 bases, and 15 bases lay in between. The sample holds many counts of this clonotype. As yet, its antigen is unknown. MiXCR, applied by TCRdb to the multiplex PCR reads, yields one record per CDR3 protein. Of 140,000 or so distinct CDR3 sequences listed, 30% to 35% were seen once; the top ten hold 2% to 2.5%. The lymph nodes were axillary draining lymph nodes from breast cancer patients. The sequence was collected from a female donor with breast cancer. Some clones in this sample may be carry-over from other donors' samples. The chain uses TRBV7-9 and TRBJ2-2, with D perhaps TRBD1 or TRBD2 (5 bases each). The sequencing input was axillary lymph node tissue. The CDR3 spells CASSFAGAHFTGELFF. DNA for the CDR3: TGTGCCAGCAGCTTTGCCGGGGCTCACTTCACCGGGGAGCTGTTTTTT.